The sequence of this T cell receptor (beta chain) was determined in a study of liver allograft versus peripheral blood T cells. About the study: Within transplanted livers, the T cell receptor repertoires were examined and compared against the repertoires present in the peripheral blood of liver transplant recipients. General study findings and limits: Reportedly, the T cell receptor repertoires present inside liver allografts differed from those in peripheral blood.

Using its own MiXCR run on the reads, TCRdb lists one record per CDR3 protein. In the table there are around 2,900 distinct CDR3 sequences, approximately 16% of which are singletons. Losses at the gene ends were 5 bases for V and 6 bases for J; bases not matched to a gene: 2. This CDR3 region has 13 residues. CDR1 is LNHDA, CDR2 SQIVND, per germline (reference sequence). This clonotype rates as medium-sized. Antigen: not known. The V and J genes are TRBV19 and TRBJ2-2; 8 positions agree with TRBD2. This TCR was sampled from a human patient who had a liver transplant. The T cells may come from the graft donor. The CDR3 sequence is CASSLRGAGELFF. The DNA of the CDR3 is TGTGCCAGTAGTTTGCGGGGGGCCGGGGAGCTGTTTTTT.